The TCR beta chain under discussion was sequenced for a study of blood T cell repertoires in COVID-19. Study as a whole: Italy, Spain and the United States were the sources of the convalescent and acute COVID-19 samples. The cDNA or gDNA used as material had been derived from T cells, B-cell-depleted T cells, or PBMCs.

Original analysis: From reference gene primer amplification, estimates of nucleated cell counts were derived. Only in-frame clones appear in the TCRdb table, and some are missing; sequencing was by immunoSEQ multiplex PCR. V, J and clone size are taken as reported in that table, and D and trimming were inferred from the DNA itself. The sample shows about 67,000 clones, 79% of them seen only once. CDR1 is MNHEY and CDR2 is SVGAGI in the germline V gene. Trimming cost V 8 bases and J 4 bases, with 17 bases left between them. The CDR3 is 14 residues long. This receptor was taken from a woman aged 55-70 years with acute or convalescent COVID-19. The rearrangement links TRBV6-5 to TRBJ1-1; D is unclear. Sequencing was performed on peripheral blood. The CDR3 DNA is TGTGCCAGCTGTCCAGATTCTGCCCCCACTGAAGCTTTCTTT. The encoded protein is CASCPDSAPTEAFF.